This is a list of T cell receptor beta chains from one sample in a study of T cells in Graves' hyperthyroidism and ophthalmopathy. Each CDR3 protein is one row after TCRdb ran MiXCR on the multiplex PCR reads. Of hundreds of thousands of distinct CDR3 sequences listed, roughly 21% were seen once; the top ten hold less than 55%. The specimen was blood. The receptors come from a man aged 40-55 years with Graves' ophthalmopathy. Both conserved end residues are part of each CDR3.

v_call | cdr3_aa
TRBV20-1 | CSARDHDTQYF
TRBV6-2/TRBV6-3 | CASRGTVPREQYF
TRBV10-2 | CASTMTGGTYEQYF
TRBV30 | CAWSGGLAGGTDTQYF
TRBV28 | CASSTSTGMDIQYF
TRBV11-2 | CASSLGRGNQPQHF
TRBV28 | CASGGSQNQPQHF
TRBV24-1 | CATSASSASRPVDTEAFF
TRBV2 | CASRFRGQETQHF
TRBV9 | CASSVGEETQYF
TRBV7-3 | CASSPPAFPHRAQYF
TRBV7-8 | CASSTTGSRDTEAFF
TRBV2 | CASSYRGPSGNTIYF
TRBV5-1 | CASSLAGGYGEQFF
TRBV12-3/TRBV12-4 | CASRGGTKLDYEQYF
TRBV19 | CASSSPADTQYF
TRBV27 | CASSREAYQPQHF
TRBV4-3 | CASSQDGGKRETQYF
TRBV24-1 | CATSDIDGGPSYNEQFF
TRBV28 | CASSLLAGGPGEQYF
TRBV9 | CASSPLAGASGRSDTQYF
TRBV11-2 | CASSSTPGSSYEQYF
TRBV3-1 | CASSQGAGAYNEQFF